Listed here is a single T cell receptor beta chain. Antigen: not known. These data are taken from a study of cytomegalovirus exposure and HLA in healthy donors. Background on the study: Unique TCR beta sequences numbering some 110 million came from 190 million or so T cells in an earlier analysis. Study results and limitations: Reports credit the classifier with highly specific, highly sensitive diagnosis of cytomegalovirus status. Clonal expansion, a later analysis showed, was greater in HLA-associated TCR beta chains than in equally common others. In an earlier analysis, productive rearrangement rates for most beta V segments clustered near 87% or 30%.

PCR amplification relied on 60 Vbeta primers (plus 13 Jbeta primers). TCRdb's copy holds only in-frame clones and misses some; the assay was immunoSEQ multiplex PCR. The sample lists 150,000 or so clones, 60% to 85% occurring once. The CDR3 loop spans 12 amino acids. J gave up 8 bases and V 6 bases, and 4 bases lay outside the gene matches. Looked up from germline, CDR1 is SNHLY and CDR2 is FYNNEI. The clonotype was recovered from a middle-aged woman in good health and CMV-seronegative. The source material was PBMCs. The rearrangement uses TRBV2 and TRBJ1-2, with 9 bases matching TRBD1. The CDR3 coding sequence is TGTGCCAGCAGCGGGGACAGGGCCGGCTACACCTTC. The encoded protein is CASSGDRAGYTF.